This TCR beta chain emerged from a study of Graves' ophthalmopathy and Graves' hyperthyroidism. Study background: Untreated patients at initial diagnosis provided peripheral blood. The study's findings and limits: Predictions made by the model for ophthalmopathy progression reached more than 55% sensitivity and approximately 72% specificity.

Using RNA transcripts, the TCR beta CDR3 regions were amplified. First-round RT-PCR relied on HTBI primers, and a second-round multiplex PCR came next. A single record per CDR3 protein comes from TCRdb applying MiXCR to the multiplex PCR reads. This table holds about 480,000 distinct CDR3 sequences, around 15% found once. V lost 6 bases and J 1 base, leaving 9 bases between the germline ends. CDR1 is MNHNS, CDR2 SASEGT, per germline. The CDR3 covers 13 residues. This clonotype was seen many times. The target antigen is unknown. This TCR was recovered from a woman under 40 with Graves' ophthalmopathy. Specimen: blood. The rearrangement uses TRBV6-1 and TRBJ2-5; a weak D match, TRBD2 (5 bases). The CDR3 DNA is TGTGCCAGCAGAACTAGATTCCAAGAGACCCAGTACTTC. Translation gives CASRTRFQETQYF.